The sequence of this TCR beta chain was determined in a study of blood T cell repertoires in COVID-19. Measured with immunoSEQ multiplex PCR; TCRdb has only the in-frame clones, and not every one. The sample has 250,000 to 350,000 clones; more than 70% are singletons. The CDR3 spans 14 residues. Trimming stripped 1 base from V and 8 bases from J, with 14 bases between. Germline CDR1 and CDR2: MGHDK and SYGVNS. What was sequenced was PBMCs or T cells enriched from blood (not recorded which). The clonotype was recovered from a woman in her thirties who had recovered from COVID-19. The gene calls are TRBV25-1 and TRBJ1-2; no firm D call. The CDR3 reads CASSESPVAKGYTF. The CDR3 DNA follows: TGTGCCAGCAGTGAATCCCCGGTAGCCAAAGGCTACACCTTC.